This entry features one T cell receptor beta chain sequence. CDR1 is SQVTM and CDR2 is ANQGSEA in the germline V gene. This CDR3 is 13 amino acids long. V lost 6 bases and J lost 9; bases outside the gene matches: 8. The entry originates in a study of blood T cell repertoires in COVID-19. Study-level information: Samples of COVID-19 (acute and convalescent) were obtained from the United States, Italy and Spain. T cells, B-cell-depleted T cells, or PBMCs provided the cDNA or gDNA that served as material.

Per the study methods: The authors estimated nucleated cell counts from reference gene primer amplification. Assay: immunoSEQ multiplex PCR; the TCRdb copy retains only in-frame clones and omits some. V, J and clone size derive from that table, while D and trimming were established from the DNA sequence. The sample yields 35,000 to 50,000 clones, roughly 74% seen once. The sequence came from a man of 80 years or more with acute or convalescent COVID-19. The J gene is TRBJ2-1, the V gene TRBV29-1, with 10 bases that match TRBD2. Sequenced: peripheral blood. CDR3 nucleotides: TGCAGCGTGGCGGGACTAGCGACGGGTGAGCAGTTCTTC. Residues: CSVAGLATGEQFF.